A single sample gave rise to the 16 T cell receptor beta chains below, sequenced in a study of OX40 agonist ivuxolimab in advanced cancers. The protocol was immunoSEQ multiplex PCR, while the TCRdb copy is restricted to in-frame clones and leaves out a portion. The sample shows around 80,000 clones, 65% to 90% of them seen only once. Sequencing was performed on CD4+ or CD8+ T cells sorted from blood, taken in a trial of the OX40 agonist ivuxolimab. The receptors shown here come from an adult with an advanced solid tumor such as melanoma, head and neck, liver or kidney cancer.

V is TRBV25-1 and J is TRBJ1-2; tentative D call: TRBD1 (5 bases). V lost 5 bases to trimming and J lost 8 bases, with 15 bases between them. The CDR3 contains 13 residues. Germline assignment: CDR1 MGHDK and CDR2 SYGVNS. The CDR3 bases are TGTGCCAGCAGTCGGCAGGGAATTCGGGGCTACACCTTC. It specifies CASSRQGIRGYTF.

J is TRBJ1-2 and V is TRBV5-4; the match to TRBD1 covers 9 bases. This CDR3 has 15 amino acids. V shed 4 bases and J 3 bases; nucleotides not matched to a gene: 7. Germline CDR1 reads SGHNT; CDR2 reads YYREEE (reference sequence). The chain's CDR3 is CASSTPGTGYYGYTF. CDR3 DNA sequence: TGTGCCAGCAGCACCCCCGGGACAGGGTACTATGGCTACACCTTC.

The V gene is TRBV4-1, the J gene TRBJ2-1, with 11 nucleotides matching TRBD2. The germline V gene has CDR1 MGHRA and CDR2 YSYEKL. Losses at the gene ends were 0 bases for V and 8 bases for J; bases not matched to a gene: 9. CDR3 length: 17 amino acids. DNA for the CDR3: TGCGCCAGCAGCCAAGATGTAGGGACTAGCGGTCGTGATGAGCAGTTCTTC. It specifies CASSQDVGTSGRDEQFF.

V and J are TRBV30 and TRBJ1-5; perhaps TRBD1 as D (5 bases). The CDR3 loop spans 13 amino acids. Between the trimmed V and J ends, which lost 0 bases and 2 bases, there was a span of 5 bases. The germline CDR1 and CDR2 sequences are GTSNPN and SVGIG (reference sequence). This chain's CDR3 is CAWSVQGNQPQHF. As DNA, the CDR3 is TGTGCCTGGAGTGTACAGGGCAATCAGCCCCAGCATTTT. Filled out from reference TRBV30 and TRBJ1-5, the complete variable domain reads SQTIHQWPATLVQPVGSPLSLECTVEGTSNPNLYWYRQAAGRGLQLLFYSVGIGQISSEVPQNLSASRPQDRQFILSSKKLLLSDSGFYLCAWSVQGNQPQHFGDGTRLSIL.

The CDR3 region is CASSFGGQGKEKLFF. CDR3 bases: TGTGCCAGCAGCTTCGGAGGACAGGGGAAGGAAAAACTGTTTTTT. The chain is built from TRBV7-2 and TRBJ1-4; 9 bases are a match to TRBD1. The trim removed 3 bases at V and 8 bases at J, leaving 7 bases unmatched. Germline assignment: CDR1 SGHTA and CDR2 FQGNSA. The CDR3 extends over 15 amino acids.

CDR3 amino acids: CASSPDRGSRNTGELFF. Written as DNA, the CDR3 is TGCGCCAGCAGCCCGGACAGGGGGTCCCGAAACACCGGGGAGCTGTTTTTT. The V call is TRBV5-1, the J call TRBJ2-2; the match to TRBD1 covers 10 bases. The J segment lost 2 bases and the V segment lost 4 bases, leaving 8 bases of the junction unmatched. Per germline, CDR1 SGHRS and CDR2 YFSETQ. CDR3 size: 17 residues.

The V and J genes are TRBV4-1 and TRBJ1-5; 9 bases align to TRBD1. The V segment lost 5 bases and the J segment 7 bases; nucleotides outside the gene matches: 6. There are 14 residues in the CDR3. Germline CDR1 is MGHRA and CDR2 is YSYEKL. The CDR3 loop is CASSVQGARQPQHF. In nucleotides, the CDR3 is TGCGCCAGCAGCGTACAGGGGGCGCGGCAGCCCCAGCATTTT.

The chain combines TRBV7-9 with TRBJ2-1; TRBD2 agrees at 14 bases. J was trimmed by 8 bases and V by 5 bases; bases with no gene match: 8. The CDR3 runs 16 residues. The V gene's germline CDR1 is SEHNR and CDR2 FQNEAQ (reference sequence). The CDR3 coding sequence is TGTGCCAGCAGCCCCGGGACTAGCGGGAGAATCGATGAGCAGTTCTTC. As protein: CASSPGTSGRIDEQFF.

The CDR3 reads CASSSQTGNTEAFF. The DNA of the CDR3 is TGTGCCAGCAGTTCGCAGACAGGGAACACTGAAGCTTTCTTT. The chain uses TRBV6-5 and TRBJ1-1; D possibly corresponds to TRBD1 (6 bases). CDR1 MNHEY and CDR2 SVGAGI come from the germline V gene. The CDR3 extends over 14 amino acids. V was cut by 4 bases and J by 1 base, with 10 bases left in between.

V is TRBV6-5 and J is TRBJ2-2; 7 bases align to TRBD2. Germline V gene data show CDR1 as MNHEY and CDR2 as SVGAGI. The junction had 3 bases not matched to a gene; V was cut back by 6 bases and J by 2 bases. The CDR3 totals 14 residues. In DNA, the CDR3 is TGTGCCAGCAGCCGAGCGGGAAACACCGGGGAGCTGTTTTTT. It codes for CASSRAGNTGELFF.

V usage is TRBV7-2 and J usage is TRBJ1-1; weak D call: TRBD1 (6 bases). The V gene's germline CDR1 is SGHTA and CDR2 FQGNSA. V lost 1 base and J lost 1, with 16 bases in between. The CDR3 sequence is 17 residues long. CDR3 amino acids: CASSLDPLRGWNTEAFF. Written as DNA, the CDR3 is TGTGCCAGCAGCTTAGATCCCCTCAGGGGATGGAACACTGAAGCTTTCTTT.

This chain joins TRBV30 and TRBJ1-4; TRBD1 might be the D (6 bases). V lost 6 bases and J lost 8, with 25 bases in between. The CDR3 is 16 amino acids. The germline V gene encodes CDR1 GTSNPN and CDR2 SVGIG (reference sequence). CDR3 in DNA: TGTGCCTGTAGGACAGCACTCAGTACCCCGCGAGAAAAACTGTTTTTT. It codes for CACRTALSTPREKLFF.

This sequence joins TRBV15 and TRBJ1-3; 8 bases align to TRBD1. Germline trimming cut 0 bases from V and 0 bases from J; bases unmatched to any gene: 10. The CDR3 spans 19 residues. The germline CDR1 and CDR2 sequences are LNHNV and YYDKDF (reference sequence). This CDR3 is CATSRDRRTGTFSGNTIYF. In DNA form, the CDR3 reads TGTGCCACCAGCAGAGATCGGAGGACAGGGACCTTCTCTGGAAACACCATATATTTT. Drawing the rest from reference TRBV15 and TRBJ1-3, the complete variable domain is DAMVIQNPRYQVTQFGKPVTLSCSQTLNHNVMYWYQQKSSQAPKLLFHYYDKDFNNEADTPDNFQSRRPNTSFCFLDIRSPGLGDTAMYLCATSRDRRTGTFSGNTIYFGEGSWLTVV.

This chain uses TRBV15 with TRBJ1-2; no reliable D call. This CDR3 has 16 residues. V lost 4 bases and J lost 8, with 23 bases in between. Germline CDR1 LNHNV, CDR2 YYDKDF (reference sequence). The CDR3 sequence: CATSISFLSSKGGYTF. The CDR3 coding sequence is TGTGCCACCAGCATATCATTCCTATCTTCCAAAGGAGGCTACACCTTC.

V and J are TRBV7-2 and TRBJ1-2, with a weak D call TRBD1 (5 bases). Between the trimmed V and J ends, which lost 5 bases and 4 bases, there was a span of 11 bases. The CDR3 consists of 13 residues. Germline assignment: CDR1 SGHTA and CDR2 FQGNSA. CDR3 in DNA: TGTGCCAGCAGCGTACAGGAGGGCTATGGCTACACCTTC. Translated: CASSVQEGYGYTF.

The chain joins TRBV5-6 to TRBJ1-5; D is unresolved. V lost 4 bases, J lost 9 bases, and 11 bases lay in between. The length of the CDR3 is 12 residues. CDR1 is SGHDT, CDR2 YYEEEE, per germline. CDR3 region: CASSTVGGPQHF. CDR3 nucleotides: TGTGCCAGCAGCACCGTGGGCGGGCCCCAGCATTTT.